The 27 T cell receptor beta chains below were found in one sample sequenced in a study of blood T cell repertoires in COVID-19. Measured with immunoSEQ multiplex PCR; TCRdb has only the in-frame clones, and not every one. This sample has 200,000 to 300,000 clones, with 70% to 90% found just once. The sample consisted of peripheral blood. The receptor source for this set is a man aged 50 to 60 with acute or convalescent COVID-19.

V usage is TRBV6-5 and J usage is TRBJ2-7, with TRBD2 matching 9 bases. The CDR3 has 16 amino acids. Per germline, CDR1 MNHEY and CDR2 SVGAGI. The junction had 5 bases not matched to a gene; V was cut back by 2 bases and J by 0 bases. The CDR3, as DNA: TGTGCCAGCAGTTACATAAGTAGCGGGAGCTCCTACGAGCAGTACTTC. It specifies CASSYISSGSSYEQYF.

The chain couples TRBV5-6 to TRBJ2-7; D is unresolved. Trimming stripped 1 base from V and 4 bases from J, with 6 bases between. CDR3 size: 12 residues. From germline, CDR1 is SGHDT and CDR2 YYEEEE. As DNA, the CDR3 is TGTGCCAGCAGCTTGATGCGATACGAGCAGTACTTC. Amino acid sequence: CASSLMRYEQYF. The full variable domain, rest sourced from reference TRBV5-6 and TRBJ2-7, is DAGVTQSPTHLIKTRGQQVTLRCSPKSGHDTVSWYQQALGQGPQFIFQYYEEEERQRGNFPDRFSGHQFPNYSSELNVNALLLGDSALYLCASSLMRYEQYFGPGTRLTVT.

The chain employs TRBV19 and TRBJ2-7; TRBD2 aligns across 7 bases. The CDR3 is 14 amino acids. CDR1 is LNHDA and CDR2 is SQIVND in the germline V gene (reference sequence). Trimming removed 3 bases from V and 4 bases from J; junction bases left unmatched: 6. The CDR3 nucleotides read TGTGCCAGTAGTATGTTCCGGGGGGAGTACGAGCAGTACTTC. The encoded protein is CASSMFRGEYEQYF.

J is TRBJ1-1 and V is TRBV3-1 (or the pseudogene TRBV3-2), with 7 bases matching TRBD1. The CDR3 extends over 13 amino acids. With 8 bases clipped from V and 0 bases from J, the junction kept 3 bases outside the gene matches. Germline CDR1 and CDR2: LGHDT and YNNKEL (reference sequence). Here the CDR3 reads CASATGMNTEAFF. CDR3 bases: TGTGCCAGCGCGACAGGGATGAACACTGAAGCTTTCTTT.

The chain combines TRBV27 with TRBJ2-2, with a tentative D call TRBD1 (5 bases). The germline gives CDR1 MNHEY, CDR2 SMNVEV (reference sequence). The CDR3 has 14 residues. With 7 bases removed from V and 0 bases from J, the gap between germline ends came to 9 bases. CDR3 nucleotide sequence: TGTGCCAGCACAAAGGACACGAACACCGGGGAGCTGTTTTTT. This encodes CASTKDTNTGELFF.

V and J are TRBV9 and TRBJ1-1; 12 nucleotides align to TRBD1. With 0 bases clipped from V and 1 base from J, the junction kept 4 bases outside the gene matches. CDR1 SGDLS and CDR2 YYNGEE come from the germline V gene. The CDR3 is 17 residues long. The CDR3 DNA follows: TGTGCCAGCAGCGTAGTGGGGACAGGGGGCGCGAACACTGAAGCTTTCTTT. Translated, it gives CASSVVGTGGANTEAFF.

CDR3 sequence (DNA): TGTGCCAGCACTCGACAGGGGGCCCAGCTCACTGAAGCTTTCTTT. Its protein is CASTRQGAQLTEAFF. The chain has TRBV28 and TRBJ1-1, with 10 positions matching TRBD1. V gave up 7 bases and J gave up 4 bases; unmatched junction bases: 9. Germline V gene lookup returns CDR1 MDHEN and CDR2 SYDVKM. The CDR3 is 15 amino acids.

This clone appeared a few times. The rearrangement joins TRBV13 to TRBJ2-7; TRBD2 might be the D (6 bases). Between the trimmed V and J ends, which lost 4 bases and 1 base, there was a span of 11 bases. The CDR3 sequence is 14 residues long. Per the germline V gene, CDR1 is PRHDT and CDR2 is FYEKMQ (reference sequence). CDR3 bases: TGTGCCAGCAGCTCCGGAGGGTCATCCTACGAGCAGTACTTC. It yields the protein CASSSGGSSYEQYF.

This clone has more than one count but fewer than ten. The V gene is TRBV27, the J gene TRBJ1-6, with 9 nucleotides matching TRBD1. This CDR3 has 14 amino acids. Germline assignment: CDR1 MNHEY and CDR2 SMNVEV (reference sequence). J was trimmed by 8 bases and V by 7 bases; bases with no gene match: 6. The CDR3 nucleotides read TGTGCCAGCACTGCCGGGACAGGGTATTCACCCCTCCACTTT. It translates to CASTAGTGYSPLHF.

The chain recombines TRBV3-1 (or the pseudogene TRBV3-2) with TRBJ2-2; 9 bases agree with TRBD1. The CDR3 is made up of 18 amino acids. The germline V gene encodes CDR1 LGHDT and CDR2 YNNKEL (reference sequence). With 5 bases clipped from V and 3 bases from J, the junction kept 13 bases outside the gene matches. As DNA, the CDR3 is TGTGCCAGCAGCTCCGACTACGGGACAGGGATGGACACCGGGGAGCTGTTTTTT. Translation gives CASSSDYGTGMDTGELFF.

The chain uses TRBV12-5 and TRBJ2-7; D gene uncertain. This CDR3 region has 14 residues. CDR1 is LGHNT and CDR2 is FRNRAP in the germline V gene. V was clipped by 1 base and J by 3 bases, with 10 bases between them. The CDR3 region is CASGLDLGSYEQYF. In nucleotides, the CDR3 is TGTGCTAGTGGTTTGGACCTAGGTAGCTACGAGCAGTACTTC.

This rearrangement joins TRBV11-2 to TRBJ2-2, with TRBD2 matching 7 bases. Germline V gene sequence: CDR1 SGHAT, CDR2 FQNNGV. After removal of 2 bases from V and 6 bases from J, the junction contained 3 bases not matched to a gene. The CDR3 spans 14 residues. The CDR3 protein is CASSLWSGAGELFF. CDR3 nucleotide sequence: TGTGCCAGCAGCTTATGGAGCGGGGCCGGGGAGCTGTTTTTT.

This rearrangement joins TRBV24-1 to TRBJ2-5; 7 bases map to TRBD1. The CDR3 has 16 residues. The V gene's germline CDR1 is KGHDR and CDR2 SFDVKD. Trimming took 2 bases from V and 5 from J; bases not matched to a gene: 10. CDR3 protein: CATSDSPSGQPETQYF. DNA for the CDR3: TGTGCCACCAGTGATTCCCCCTCGGGACAGCCGGAGACCCAGTACTTC.

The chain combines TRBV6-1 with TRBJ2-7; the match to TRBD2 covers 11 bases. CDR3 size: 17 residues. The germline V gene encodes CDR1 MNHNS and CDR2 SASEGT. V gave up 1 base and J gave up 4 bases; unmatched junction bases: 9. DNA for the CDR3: TGTGCCAGCAGTGAAGAAGGTAGCGGGGGGGCAAGGTACGAGCAGTACTTC. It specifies CASSEEGSGGARYEQYF.

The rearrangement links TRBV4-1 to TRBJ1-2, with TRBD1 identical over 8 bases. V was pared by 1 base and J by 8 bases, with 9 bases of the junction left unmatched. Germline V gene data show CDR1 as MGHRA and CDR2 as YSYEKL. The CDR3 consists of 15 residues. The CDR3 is CASSQGPGQGIGYTF. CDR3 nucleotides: TGCGCCAGCAGCCAAGGGCCAGGACAGGGTATCGGCTACACCTTC.

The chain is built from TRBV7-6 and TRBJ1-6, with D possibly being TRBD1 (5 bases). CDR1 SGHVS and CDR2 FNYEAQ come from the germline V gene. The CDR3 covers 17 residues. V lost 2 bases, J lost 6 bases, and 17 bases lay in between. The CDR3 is CASSLMWGLSANSPLHF. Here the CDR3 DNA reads TGTGCCAGCAGCTTAATGTGGGGACTCTCGGCTAATTCACCCCTCCACTTT. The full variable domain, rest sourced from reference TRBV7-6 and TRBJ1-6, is GAGVSQSPRYKVTKRGQDVALRCDPISGHVSLYWYRQALGQGPEFLTYFNYEAQQDKSGLPNDRFSAERPEGSISTLTIQRTEQRDSAMYRCASSLMWGLSANSPLHFGNGTRLTVT.

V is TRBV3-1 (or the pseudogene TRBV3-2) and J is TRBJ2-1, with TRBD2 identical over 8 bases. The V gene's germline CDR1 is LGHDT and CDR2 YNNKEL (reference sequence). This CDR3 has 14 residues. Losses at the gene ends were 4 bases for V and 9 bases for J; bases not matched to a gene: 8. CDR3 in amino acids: CASSRSGGAIEQFF. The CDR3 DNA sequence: TGTGCCAGCAGCCGGTCGGGGGGGGCCATTGAGCAGTTCTTC.

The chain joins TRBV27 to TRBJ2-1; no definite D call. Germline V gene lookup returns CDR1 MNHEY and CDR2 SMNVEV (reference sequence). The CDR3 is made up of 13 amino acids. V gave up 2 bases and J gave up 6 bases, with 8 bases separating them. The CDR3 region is CASSLGVGNEQFF. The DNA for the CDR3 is TGTGCCAGCAGTTTAGGAGTCGGCAATGAGCAGTTCTTC.

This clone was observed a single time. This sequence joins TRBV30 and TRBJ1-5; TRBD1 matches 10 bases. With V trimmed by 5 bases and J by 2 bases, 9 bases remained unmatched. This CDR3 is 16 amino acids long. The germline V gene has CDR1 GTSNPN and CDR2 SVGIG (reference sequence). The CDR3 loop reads CAWGTGVSSGNQPQHF. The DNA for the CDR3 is TGTGCCTGGGGGACAGGGGTCTCTTCGGGCAATCAGCCCCAGCATTTT.

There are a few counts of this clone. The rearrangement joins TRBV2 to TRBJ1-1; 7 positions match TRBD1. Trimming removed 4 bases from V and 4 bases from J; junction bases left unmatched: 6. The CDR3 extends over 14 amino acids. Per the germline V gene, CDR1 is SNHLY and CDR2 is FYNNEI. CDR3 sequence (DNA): TGTGCCAGCAGTGGACAGGGCGAGGGCACTGAAGCTTTCTTT. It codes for CASSGQGEGTEAFF.

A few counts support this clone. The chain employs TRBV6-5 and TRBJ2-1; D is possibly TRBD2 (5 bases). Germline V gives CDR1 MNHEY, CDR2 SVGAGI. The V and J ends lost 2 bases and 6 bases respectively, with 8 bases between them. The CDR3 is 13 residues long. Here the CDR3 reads CASSYRGSNEQFF. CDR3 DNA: TGTGCCAGCAGTTACCGAGGGAGCAATGAGCAGTTCTTC.

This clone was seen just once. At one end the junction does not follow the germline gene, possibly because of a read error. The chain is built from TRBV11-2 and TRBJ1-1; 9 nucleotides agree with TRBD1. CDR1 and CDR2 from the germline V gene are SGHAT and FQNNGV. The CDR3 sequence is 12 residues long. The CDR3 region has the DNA TGTGCCAGTAGCTCGGACAGGGGATTAGCTTTCTTT. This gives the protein CASSSDRGLAFF.

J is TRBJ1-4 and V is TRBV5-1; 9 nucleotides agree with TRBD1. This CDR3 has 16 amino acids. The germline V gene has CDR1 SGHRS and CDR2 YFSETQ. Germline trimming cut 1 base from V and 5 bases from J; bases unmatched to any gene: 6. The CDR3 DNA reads TGCGCCAGCAGCTTGACCTACGGACAGGGGAATGAAAAACTGTTTTTT. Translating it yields CASSLTYGQGNEKLFF.

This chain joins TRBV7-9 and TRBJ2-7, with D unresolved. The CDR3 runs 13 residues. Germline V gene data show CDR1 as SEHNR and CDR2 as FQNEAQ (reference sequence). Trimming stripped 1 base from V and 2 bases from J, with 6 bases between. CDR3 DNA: TGTGCCAGCAGCTTAGTTCGGGCCTACGAGCAGTACTTC. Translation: CASSLVRAYEQYF. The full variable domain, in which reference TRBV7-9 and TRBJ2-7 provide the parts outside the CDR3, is DTGVSQNPRHKITKRGQNVTFRCDPISEHNRLYWYRQTLGQGPEFLTYFQNEAQLEKSRLLSDRFSAERPKGSFSTLEIQRTEQGDSAMYLCASSLVRAYEQYFGPGTRLTVT.

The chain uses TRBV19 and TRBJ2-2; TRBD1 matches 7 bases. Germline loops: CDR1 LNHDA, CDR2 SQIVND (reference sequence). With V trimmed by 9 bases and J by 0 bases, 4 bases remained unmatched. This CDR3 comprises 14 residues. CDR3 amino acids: CASGQASNTGELFF. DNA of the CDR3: TGTGCCAGCGGACAGGCTTCGAACACCGGGGAGCTGTTTTTT.

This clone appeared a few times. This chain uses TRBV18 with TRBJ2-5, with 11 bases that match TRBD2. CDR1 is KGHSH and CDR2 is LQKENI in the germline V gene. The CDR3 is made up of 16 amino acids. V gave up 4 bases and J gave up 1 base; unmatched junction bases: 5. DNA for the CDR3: TGTGCCAGCTCACTAGGACTAGCGGGTCTCCAAGAGACCCAGTACTTC. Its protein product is CASSLGLAGLQETQYF.

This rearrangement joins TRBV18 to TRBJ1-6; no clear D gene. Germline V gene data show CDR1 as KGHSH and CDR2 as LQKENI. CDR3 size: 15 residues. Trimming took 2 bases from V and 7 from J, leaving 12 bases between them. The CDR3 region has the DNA TGTGCCAGCTCACCAGGGGTTCGGAGGAATTCACCCCTCCACTTT. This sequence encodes CASSPGVRRNSPLHF.